The 17 T cell receptor beta chains given below trace back to one sample, sequenced in a study of T cell repertoires in cytomegalovirus infection (dated by TCRdb to about 2019). Sequencing relied on an Illumina HiSeq 1500. TCRdb cleaned the public reads at Q25 with fastp, built clones with MiXCR and kept in-frame beta chains. Records with the same CDR3 protein are collapsed into one entry carrying the most frequent genes and DNA. The sample table contains roughly 200,000 distinct CDR3 sequences; only one count was recorded for 8% to 10% of them. Roughly 5.1% of the sample comes from the top ten. Sequencing input: PBMCs. The receptors were gathered from a human donor in good health (CMV status not recorded). Some clones in this sample may be carry-over from other donors' samples.

This clonotype was observed many times. The chain has TRBV30 and TRBJ2-7, with D maybe TRBD1 (5 bases). The germline V gene has CDR1 GTSNPN and CDR2 SVGIG (reference sequence). The V end was cut by 2 bases, the J end by 2 bases, with 10 bases between. The CDR3 has 13 residues. CDR3 DNA: TGTGCCTGGAGTCCGGACAACGCCTACGAGCAGTACTTC. Amino acids: CAWSPDNAYEQYF.

This clonotype was counted ten times or more. The CDR3 DNA reads as TGTGCCAGCAGCTTAGATTGGGGGGTGGGCAACACTGAAGCTTTCTTT. It encodes CASSLDWGVGNTEAFF. The gene calls are TRBV7-2 and TRBJ1-1; possibly TRBD1 for D (5 bases). The CDR3 is 16 residues long. Trimming stripped 1 base from V and 2 bases from J, with 14 bases between. Germline V lookup: CDR1 SGHTA, CDR2 FQGNSA.

The sample holds many counts of this clonotype. The CDR3 protein is CASRVRGRSNQPQHF. For the CDR3, the DNA is TGTGCCAGCAGAGTCCGGGGTAGGAGCAATCAGCCCCAGCATTTT. This chain links TRBV28 with TRBJ1-5, with D uncertain. V was cut by 6 bases and J by 1 base, with 13 bases left in between. The CDR3 spans 15 residues. Germline V CDR1 and CDR2: MDHEN, SYDVKM.

This clonotype turned up a few times. The V and J genes are TRBV28 and TRBJ2-7, with 7 bases lining up with TRBD2. CDR1 is MDHEN, CDR2 SYDVKM, per germline. This CDR3 is 18 amino acids long. Unmatched junction bases numbered 13, after V lost 0 bases and J lost 2 bases. The CDR3 sequence is CASSLWGGEGRNPYEQYF. The CDR3, as DNA: TGTGCCAGCAGTTTATGGGGGGGGGAGGGGCGGAACCCCTACGAGCAGTACTTC.

This clonotype was counted a few times. The gene calls are TRBV9 and TRBJ1-5; TRBD1 matches at 10 bases. This CDR3 comprises 14 residues. V was pared by 5 bases and J by 6 bases, with 5 bases of the junction left unmatched. Per germline, CDR1 SGDLS and CDR2 YYNGEE. The CDR3 protein is CASSETGGVQPQHF. CDR3 nucleotide sequence: TGTGCCAGCAGTGAGACAGGGGGCGTTCAGCCCCAGCATTTT.

This clonotype was counted at least ten times. The chain couples TRBV5-1 to TRBJ1-2; TRBD1 aligns across 10 bases. V lost 6 bases, J lost 7 bases, and 12 bases stayed unmatched. The CDR3 has 15 residues. Germline V gene data show CDR1 as SGHRS and CDR2 as YFSETQ. The CDR3 loop reads CASTRETGGAPGYTF. Here the CDR3 DNA reads TGCGCCAGCACCCGTGAGACAGGGGGCGCGCCTGGCTACACCTTC.

This clonotype was picked up many times. The rearrangement links TRBV27 to TRBJ2-7, with D possibly TRBD1 on 5 matching bases. The CDR3 has 12 amino acids. The germline V gene has CDR1 MNHEY and CDR2 SMNVEV (reference sequence). Between the trimmed V and J ends, which lost 9 bases and 3 bases, there was a span of 12 bases. CDR3: CASRGSGYEQYF. The CDR3 DNA follows: TGTGCCAGTAGGGGAAGTGGCTACGAGCAGTACTTC.

This clonotype was seen only a few times. The rearrangement joins TRBV5-6 to TRBJ2-2; 7 nucleotides match TRBD1. In germline, CDR1 is SGHDT, CDR2 YYEEEE. This CDR3 has 17 amino acids. The J segment lost 4 bases and the V segment lost 4 bases, leaving 13 bases of the junction unmatched. CDR3 in amino acids: CASSPLGPGGSTGELFF. CDR3 DNA sequence: TGTGCCAGCAGCCCCCTGGGGCCAGGGGGTAGCACCGGGGAGCTGTTTTTT.

In this sample, this clonotype turned up many times. This sequence joins TRBV7-8 and TRBJ1-4; D is unclear. CDR1 is SGHVS and CDR2 is FQNEAQ in the germline V gene. Trimming took off 5 bases at V and 6 bases at J, with 13 bases between the two ends. This CDR3 has 14 amino acids. The CDR3 bases are TGTGCCAGCAGCCCCACGGGCGGACATGAAAAACTGTTTTTT. Residues: CASSPTGGHEKLFF. Looking up the rest from reference TRBV7-8 and TRBJ1-4 gives the full variable domain: GAGVSQSPRYKVAKRGQDVALRCDPISGHVSLFWYQQALGQGPEFLTYFQNEAQLDKSGLPSDRFFAERPEGSVSTLKIQRTQQEDSAVYLCASSPTGGHEKLFFGSGTQLSVL.

This clonotype was recorded at least ten times. The chain carries TRBV7-2 and TRBJ1-6; D ambiguous. From germline, CDR1 is SGHTA and CDR2 FQGNSA. Trimming removed 2 bases from V and 5 bases from J, with 10 bases in between. The length of the CDR3 is 15 residues. The CDR3 is CASSLNRADNSPLHF. DNA of the CDR3: TGTGCCAGCAGCTTAAACCGGGCAGATAATTCACCCCTCCACTTT.

J is TRBJ2-7 and V is TRBV7-9; 8 bases align to TRBD2. V was clipped by 6 bases and J by 7 bases; unmatched bases: 14. The germline V gene has CDR1 SEHNR and CDR2 FQNEAQ (reference sequence). The CDR3 length is 15 residues. CDR3 sequence (DNA): TGTGCCAGCAGTGAACCCGGGACTAGAAGTGGTGAGCAGTACTTC. Amino acids: CASSEPGTRSGEQYF. Using reference TRBV7-9 and TRBJ2-7 for the parts outside the CDR3, the full variable domain is DTGVSQNPRHKITKRGQNVTFRCDPISEHNRLYWYRQTLGQGPEFLTYFQNEAQLEKSRLLSDRFSAERPKGSFSTLEIQRTEQGDSAMYLCASSEPGTRSGEQYFGPGTRLTVT.

Many counts were recorded for this clonotype. The chain uses TRBV7-2 and TRBJ1-4; 7 nucleotides match TRBD1. V was pared by 1 base and J by 11 bases, with 10 bases of the junction left unmatched. The V gene's germline CDR1 is SGHTA and CDR2 FQGNSA. This CDR3 comprises 15 residues. CDR3: CASSLGDRELEKLFF. CDR3 nucleotides: TGTGCCAGCAGCTTAGGCGACAGGGAGTTGGAGAAACTGTTTTTT.

This clonotype showed up many times. The V gene is TRBV11-2, the J gene TRBJ2-1, with 12 nucleotides matching TRBD2. This CDR3 has 15 amino acids. Germline loops: CDR1 SGHAT, CDR2 FQNNGV. V trimming: 5 bases; J trimming: 5 bases; junction bases outside the gene matches: 4. DNA for the CDR3: TGTGCCAGCAGCAATCTAGCGGGAGGGGACAATGAGCAGTTCTTC. It translates to CASSNLAGGDNEQFF.

This sequence joins TRBV6-4 and TRBJ1-2, with TRBD1 identical over 8 bases. The CDR3 spans 17 residues. From germline, CDR1 is MRHNA and CDR2 SNTAGT. V was pared by 0 bases and J by 1 base, with 7 bases of the junction left unmatched. The CDR3 DNA sequence: TGTGCCAGCAGTGACTCAAAGACGGGACAGGTTAACTATGGCTACACCTTC. It encodes CASSDSKTGQVNYGYTF.

This clonotype showed up many times. The CDR3 DNA follows: TGTGCCAGCAGCCGAGACCTGCGGAATACTGAAGCTTTCTTT. It encodes CASSRDLRNTEAFF. The V and J genes are TRBV12-3 or TRBV12-4 and TRBJ1-1; no clear D. The CDR3 length is 14 residues. V was trimmed by 6 bases and J by 5 bases, leaving 16 bases between them.

This clonotype was observed a handful of times. This rearrangement joins TRBV27 to TRBJ1-6, with 11 nucleotides matching TRBD1. CDR3 length: 15 amino acids. CDR1 MNHEY and CDR2 SMNVEV come from the germline V gene (reference sequence). The V gene end was trimmed by 2 bases and the J gene end by 9 bases; junction bases not matched to a gene: 3. The CDR3 DNA sequence: TGTGCCAGCAGTTTAGGGACAGGGGGTAGTTCACCCCTCCACTTT. It is translated as CASSLGTGGSSPLHF.

About this clonotype: This clone may be a read error of a much larger clone one base away. No conserved phenylalanine or tryptophan is present at the end of the CDR3, so a read error is the likely explanation. The rearrangement uses TRBV7-6 and TRBJ2-7; 12 bases agree with TRBD2. The V gene end was trimmed by 2 bases and the J gene end by 2 bases; junction bases not matched to a gene: 1. Germline CDR1 SGHVS, CDR2 FNYEAQ. CDR3 size: 15 residues. The CDR3 sequence: CASSLLAGGTYEQYL. The DNA for the CDR3 is TGTGCCAGCAGCTTACTAGCGGGAGGGACCTACGAGCAGTACTTG.